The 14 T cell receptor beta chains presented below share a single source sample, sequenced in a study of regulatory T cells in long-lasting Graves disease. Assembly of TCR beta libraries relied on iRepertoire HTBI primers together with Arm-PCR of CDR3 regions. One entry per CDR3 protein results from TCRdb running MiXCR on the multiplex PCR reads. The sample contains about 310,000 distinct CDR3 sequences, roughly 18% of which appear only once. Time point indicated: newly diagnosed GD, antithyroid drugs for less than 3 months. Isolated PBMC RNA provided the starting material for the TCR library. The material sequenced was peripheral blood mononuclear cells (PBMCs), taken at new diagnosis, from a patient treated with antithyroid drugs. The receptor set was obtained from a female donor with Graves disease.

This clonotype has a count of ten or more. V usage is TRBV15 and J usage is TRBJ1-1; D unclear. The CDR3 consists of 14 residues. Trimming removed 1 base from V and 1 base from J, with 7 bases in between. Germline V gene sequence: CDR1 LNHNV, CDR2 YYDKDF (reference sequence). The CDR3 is CATSRGTANTEAFF. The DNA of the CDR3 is TGTGCCACCAGCAGAGGGACGGCGAACACTGAAGCTTTCTTT.

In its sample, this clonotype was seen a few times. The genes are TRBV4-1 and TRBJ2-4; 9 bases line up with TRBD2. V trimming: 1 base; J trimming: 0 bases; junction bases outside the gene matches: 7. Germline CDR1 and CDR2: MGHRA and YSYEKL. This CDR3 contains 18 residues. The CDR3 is CASSQVLTSGVAKNIQYF. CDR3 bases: TGCGCCAGCAGCCAAGTCCTGACTAGCGGTGTAGCCAAAAACATTCAGTACTTC.

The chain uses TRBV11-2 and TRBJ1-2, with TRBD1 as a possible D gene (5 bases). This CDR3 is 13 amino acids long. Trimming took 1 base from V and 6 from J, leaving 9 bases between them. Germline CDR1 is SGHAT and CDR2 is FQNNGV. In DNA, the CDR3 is TGTGCCAGCAGCTTAGTGTCAGGGAATGGCTACACCTTC. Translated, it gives CASSLVSGNGYTF.

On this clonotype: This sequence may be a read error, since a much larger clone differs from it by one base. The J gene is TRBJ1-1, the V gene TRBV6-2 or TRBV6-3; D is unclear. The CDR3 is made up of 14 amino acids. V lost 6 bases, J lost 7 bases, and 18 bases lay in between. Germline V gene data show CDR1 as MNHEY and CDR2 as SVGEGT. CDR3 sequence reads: CASRVQDWRDEAFF. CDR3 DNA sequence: TGTGCCAGCAGGGTCCAGGATTGGAGGGATGAAGCTTTCTTT.

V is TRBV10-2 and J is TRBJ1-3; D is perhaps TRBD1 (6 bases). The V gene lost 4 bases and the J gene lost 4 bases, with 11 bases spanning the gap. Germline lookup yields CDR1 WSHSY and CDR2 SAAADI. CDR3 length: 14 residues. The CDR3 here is CASSAAGTGNTIYF. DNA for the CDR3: TGCGCCAGCAGTGCGGCCGGGACAGGAAACACCATATATTTT.

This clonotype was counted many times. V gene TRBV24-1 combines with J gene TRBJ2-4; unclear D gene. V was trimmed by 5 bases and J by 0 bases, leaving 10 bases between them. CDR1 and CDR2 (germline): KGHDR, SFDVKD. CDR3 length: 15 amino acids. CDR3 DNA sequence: TGTGCCACCAGTGGGGCGGTAGGAGCCAAAAACATTCAGTACTTC. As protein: CATSGAVGAKNIQYF.

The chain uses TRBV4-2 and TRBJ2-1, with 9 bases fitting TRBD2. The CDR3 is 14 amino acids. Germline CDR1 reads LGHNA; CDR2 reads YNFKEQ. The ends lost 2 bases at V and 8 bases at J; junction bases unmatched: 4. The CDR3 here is CASSQRLAVDEQFF. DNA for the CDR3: TGTGCCAGCAGCCAACGACTAGCGGTCGATGAGCAGTTCTTC.

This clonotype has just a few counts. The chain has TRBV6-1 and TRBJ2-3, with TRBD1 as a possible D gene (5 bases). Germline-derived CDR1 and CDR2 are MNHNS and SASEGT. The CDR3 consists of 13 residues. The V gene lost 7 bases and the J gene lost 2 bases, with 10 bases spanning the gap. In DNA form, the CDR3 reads TGTGCCAGCAAGACAGCCAACACAGATACGCAGTATTTT. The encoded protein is CASKTANTDTQYF.

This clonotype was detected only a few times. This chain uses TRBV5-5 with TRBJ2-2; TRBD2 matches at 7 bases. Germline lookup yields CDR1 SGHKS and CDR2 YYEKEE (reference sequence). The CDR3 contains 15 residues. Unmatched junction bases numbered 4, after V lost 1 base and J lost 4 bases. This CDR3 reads CASSLREAGTGELFF. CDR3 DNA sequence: TGTGCCAGCAGCTTGCGGGAGGCGGGCACCGGGGAGCTGTTTTTT. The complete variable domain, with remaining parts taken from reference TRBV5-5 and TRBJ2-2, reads DAGVTQSPTHLIKTRGQQVTLRCSPISGHKSVSWYQQVLGQGPQFIFQYYEKEERGRGNFPDRFSARQFPNYSSELNVNALLLGDSALYLCASSLREAGTGELFFGEGSRLTVL.

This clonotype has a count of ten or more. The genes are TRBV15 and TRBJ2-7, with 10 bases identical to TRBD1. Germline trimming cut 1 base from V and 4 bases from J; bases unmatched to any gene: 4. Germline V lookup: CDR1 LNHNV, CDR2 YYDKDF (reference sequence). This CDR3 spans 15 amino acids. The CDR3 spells CATSRAGTGAYEQYF. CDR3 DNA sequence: TGTGCCACCAGCAGAGCCGGGACAGGGGCGTACGAGCAGTACTTC.

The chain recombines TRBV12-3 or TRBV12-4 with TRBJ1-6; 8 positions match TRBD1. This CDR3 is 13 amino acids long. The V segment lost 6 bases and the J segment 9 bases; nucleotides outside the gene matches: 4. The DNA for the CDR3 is TGTGCCAGCAGCCTGGACAGGGTTTCACCCCTCCACTTT. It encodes CASSLDRVSPLHF.

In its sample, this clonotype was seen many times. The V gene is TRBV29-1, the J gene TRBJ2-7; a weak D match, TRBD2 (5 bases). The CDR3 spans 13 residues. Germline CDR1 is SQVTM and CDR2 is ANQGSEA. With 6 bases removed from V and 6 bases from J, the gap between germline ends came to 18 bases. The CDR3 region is CSVTRFSDREQYF. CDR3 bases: TGCAGCGTAACTAGATTCTCCGACCGCGAGCAGTACTTC.

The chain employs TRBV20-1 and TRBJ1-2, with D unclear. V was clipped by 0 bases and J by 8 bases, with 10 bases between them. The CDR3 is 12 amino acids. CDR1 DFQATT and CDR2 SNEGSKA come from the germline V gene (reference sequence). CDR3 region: CSARDSPGGYTF. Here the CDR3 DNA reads TGCAGTGCTAGAGATAGCCCAGGCGGCTACACCTTC.

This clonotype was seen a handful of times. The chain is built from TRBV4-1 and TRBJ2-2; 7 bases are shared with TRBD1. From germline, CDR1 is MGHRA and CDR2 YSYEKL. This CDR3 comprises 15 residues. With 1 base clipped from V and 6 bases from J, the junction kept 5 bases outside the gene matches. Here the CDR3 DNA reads TGCGCCAGCAGCCAAGGCCCCGGGACAGCCGGGGAGCTGTTTTTT. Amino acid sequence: CASSQGPGTAGELFF.